This TCR beta chain appears in the sequencing data of a study of blood T cell repertoires in COVID-19. Study background: Samples came from the United States, Italy and Spain, spanning acute and convalescent COVID-19. T cells, B-cell-depleted T cells, or PBMCs provided the cDNA or gDNA that served as material.

In the authors' workflow: Estimates of nucleated cell counts were drawn from the amplification of reference gene primers. Using immunoSEQ multiplex PCR, the repertoire was profiled, and TCRdb retains in-frame clones only, with some absent. The V and J calls and clone size are taken from that table; D and trimming were inferred from the DNA. The data show approximately 100,000 clones, approximately 92% seen once. This clone was observed a single time. The TCR was taken from a man aged 45-65 years with active COVID-19. The sample was peripheral blood.

CDR3 nucleotides: TGTGCCAGCAGCGCCACCGGGACAACCTTTGAAGCTTTCTTT. Translating gives CASSATGTTFEAFF. This chain connects TRBV9 to TRBJ1-1; D is perhaps TRBD1 (6 bases). Trimming took off 3 bases at V and 7 bases at J, with 16 bases between the two ends. The CDR3 spans 14 residues. Per the germline V gene, CDR1 is SGDLS and CDR2 is YYNGEE.